Following are 20 T cell receptor beta chains from one sample sequenced in a study of shared clonotypes between healthy human individuals. The assay was immunoSEQ multiplex PCR, and TCRdb's table has in-frame clones only and misses some. There are over a million clones in the sample; approximately 98.5% occur only once, and 0.36% lies in the top ten. The sequenced sample consisted of naive CD4+ T cells sorted from blood. Subset in this sample: CD45RA+ positively selected. These receptors originate from a man between 25 and 39 years old in good health.

The rearrangement links TRBV7-9 to TRBJ1-5; D remains ambiguous. V was shortened by 2 bases and J by 0 bases, with 2 bases between the two germline ends. The CDR3 length is 13 residues. Germline CDR1 SEHNR, CDR2 FQNEAQ (reference sequence). The DNA of the CDR3 is TGTGCCAGCAGCTTAACTAGCAATCAGCCCCAGCATTTT. Protein sequence: CASSLTSNQPQHF.

This chain uses TRBV5-1 with TRBJ1-1; D gene ambiguous. Trimming left V 0 bases short and J 1 base short, with 7 bases between. Per the germline V gene, CDR1 is SGHRS and CDR2 is YFSETQ. The CDR3 has 14 residues. CDR3 in DNA: TGCGCCAGCAGCTTGGACGGATCGAACACTGAAGCTTTCTTT. Translated: CASSLDGSNTEAFF.

The gene calls are TRBV2 and TRBJ2-7, with TRBD1 matching 9 bases. This CDR3 region has 14 residues. Per the germline V gene, CDR1 is SNHLY and CDR2 is FYNNEI. The V segment lost 6 bases and the J segment 4 bases; nucleotides outside the gene matches: 7. The CDR3 DNA reads TGTGCCAGCAGGGCTACAGGGGGCTTATACGAGCAGTACTTC. It specifies CASRATGGLYEQYF.

The V gene is TRBV10-3, the J gene TRBJ2-7, with TRBD1 matching over 9 bases. The ends lost 11 bases at V and 3 bases at J; junction bases unmatched: 11. This CDR3 is 14 amino acids long. Germline assignment: CDR1 ENHRY and CDR2 SYGVKD. CDR3 DNA sequence: TGTGCCGCGCCCGACAGGGACAGGGTCTACGAGCAGTACTTC. This encodes CAAPDRDRVYEQYF.

The chain has TRBV5-5 and TRBJ2-7; D may match TRBD1 or TRBD2 (6 bases each). Deletions cut 2 bases from V and 8 bases from J, with 26 bases between. This CDR3 has 17 amino acids. Germline lookup yields CDR1 SGHKS and CDR2 YYEKEE (reference sequence). The CDR3 nucleotides are TGTGCCAGCAGCTTTTTTTCGGGGGCTAGGGAGGAAGCTAAGCAGTACTTC. Protein: CASSFFSGAREEAKQYF.

The chain couples TRBV9 to TRBJ1-2, with D unclear. CDR1 is SGDLS and CDR2 is YYNGEE in the germline V gene. This CDR3 comprises 15 residues. V was trimmed by 0 bases and J by 1 base, leaving 10 bases between them. CDR3: CASSVEENSNYGYTF. CDR3 nucleotide sequence: TGTGCCAGCAGCGTAGAAGAGAACAGTAACTATGGCTACACCTTC.

The chain couples TRBV11-3 to TRBJ1-1; TRBD1 agrees at 7 bases. The CDR3 length is 13 residues. Per the germline V gene, CDR1 is SGHNT and CDR2 is YENEEA. Trimming cost V 3 bases and J 4 bases; bases outside gene matches: 2. This chain's CDR3 is CASSFPGGTEAFF. The CDR3 DNA reads TGTGCCAGCAGCTTTCCAGGGGGCACTGAAGCTTTCTTT.

The chain joins TRBV28 to TRBJ2-7; perhaps TRBD1 as D (5 bases). Trimming left V 3 bases short and J 6 bases short, with 12 bases between. This CDR3 is built from 13 residues. CDR1 is MDHEN, CDR2 SYDVKM, per germline. CDR3 sequence reads: CASSFAGAVEQYF. The CDR3, as DNA: TGTGCCAGCAGTTTCGCTGGGGCGGTCGAGCAGTACTTC.

The chain has TRBV28 and TRBJ1-1; no clear D gene. The germline V gene has CDR1 MDHEN and CDR2 SYDVKM. Trimming pared 8 bases from V and 6 bases from J, leaving 22 bases between. There are 15 residues in the CDR3. The CDR3 sequence: CASPSHNRRAAEAFF. The DNA of the CDR3 is TGTGCCAGCCCTTCACATAATCGAAGGGCAGCTGAAGCTTTCTTT.

The V and J genes are TRBV6-1 and TRBJ2-7; 7 bases fit TRBD1. V was clipped by 10 bases and J by 5 bases; unmatched bases: 17. Germline V gene sequence: CDR1 MNHNS, CDR2 SASEGT. The CDR3 contains 15 residues. CDR3 sequence: CATNSTPNDRDEQYF. The CDR3 DNA follows: TGTGCCACAAACTCCACCCCCAACGACAGGGACGAGCAGTACTTC.

V gene TRBV5-4 combines with J gene TRBJ2-3; no firm D call. Trimming pared 3 bases from V and 4 bases from J, leaving 9 bases between. The CDR3 has 13 residues. In germline, CDR1 is SGHNT, CDR2 YYREEE (reference sequence). CDR3 amino acids: CASSSQTADTQYF. DNA for the CDR3: TGTGCCAGCAGCTCACAGACGGCAGATACGCAGTATTTT.

The rearrangement joins TRBV5-1 to TRBJ2-5, with D possibly TRBD1 on 6 matching bases. With 2 bases removed from V and 5 bases from J, the gap between germline ends came to 22 bases. Germline assignment: CDR1 SGHRS and CDR2 YFSETQ. This CDR3 comprises 17 residues. This CDR3 reads CASSLRQERTPGETQYF. In nucleotides, the CDR3 is TGCGCCAGCAGCTTACGACAGGAGCGAACCCCAGGGGAGACCCAGTACTTC. The full variable domain, rest sourced from reference TRBV5-1 and TRBJ2-5, is KAGVTQTPRYLIKTRGQQVTLSCSPISGHRSVSWYQQTPGQGLQFLFEYFSETQRNKGNFPGRFSGRQFSNSRSEMNVSTLELGDSALYLCASSLRQERTPGETQYFGPGTRLLVL.

In this sample, this clone turned up once. The chain links TRBV10-3 to TRBJ2-7; D not certain. The germline V gene has CDR1 ENHRY and CDR2 SYGVKD. The CDR3 contains 13 residues. The germline V and J ends were trimmed by 3 bases and 2 bases, with 8 bases remaining between them. Here the CDR3 reads CAISDGETYEQYF. The CDR3, as DNA: TGTGCCATCAGTGATGGCGAGACCTACGAGCAGTACTTC.

This chain links TRBV30 with TRBJ2-1, with 7 bases that match TRBD2. The CDR3 totals 15 residues. The trim removed 6 bases at V and 6 bases at J, leaving 14 bases unmatched. Germline V gene data show CDR1 as GTSNPN and CDR2 as SVGIG (reference sequence). CDR3 sequence reads: CACGKGRAPSNEQFF. The CDR3 bases are TGTGCCTGCGGGAAAGGGAGGGCACCTTCCAATGAGCAGTTCTTC.

About this clone itself: The same CDR3 arises from other DNA sequences in this sample as well. The gene calls are TRBV6-5 and TRBJ2-5; no definite D call. With 2 bases removed from V and 3 bases from J, the gap between germline ends came to 7 bases. This CDR3 spans 13 amino acids. CDR1 MNHEY and CDR2 SVGAGI come from the germline V gene. The CDR3, as DNA: TGTGCCAGCAGTTACGGTCGTAAAGAGACCCAGTACTTC. Translated, it gives CASSYGRKETQYF.

The chain recombines TRBV28 with TRBJ2-1, with 14 bases matching TRBD2. V shed 6 bases, J shed 6 bases, and the junction held 7 bases outside the gene matches. CDR3 size: 16 residues. The V gene's germline CDR1 is MDHEN and CDR2 SYDVKM. CDR3 loop: CASRTTGLAGANEQFF. CDR3 in DNA: TGTGCCAGCAGAACGACGGGACTAGCGGGGGCCAATGAGCAGTTCTTC.

The chain employs TRBV5-1 and TRBJ1-2; 8 nucleotides align to TRBD1. J lost 4 bases, V lost 4 bases, and 3 bases had no gene match. This CDR3 is built from 13 residues. Germline V lookup: CDR1 SGHRS, CDR2 YFSETQ. CDR3 sequence: CASSTTGGYGYTF. The CDR3 coding sequence is TGCGCCAGCAGCACCACAGGGGGCTATGGCTACACCTTC. The complete variable domain, with remaining parts taken from reference TRBV5-1 and TRBJ1-2, reads KAGVTQTPRYLIKTRGQQVTLSCSPISGHRSVSWYQQTPGQGLQFLFEYFSETQRNKGNFPGRFSGRQFSNSRSEMNVSTLELGDSALYLCASSTTGGYGYTFGSGTRLTVV.

The genes are TRBV7-2 and TRBJ2-2, with unresolved D. This CDR3 is built from 14 residues. Deletions cut 7 bases from V and 2 bases from J, with 11 bases between. The germline V gene encodes CDR1 SGHTA and CDR2 FQGNSA. The CDR3 sequence: CASTRLGNTGELFF. The CDR3 DNA sequence: TGTGCCAGCACTAGACTGGGAAACACCGGGGAGCTGTTTTTT.

The count of this clone is one. This sequence joins TRBV19 and TRBJ2-2, with a weak D call TRBD2 (6 bases). The CDR3 sequence is 17 residues long. Trimming removed 7 bases from V and 5 bases from J, with 23 bases in between. CDR1 and CDR2 from the germline V gene are LNHDA and SQIVND (reference sequence). The CDR3 region has the DNA TGTGCCAGTACCCTTATCCGGGACTCCAAAACGACCGGGGAGCTGTTTTTT. Its translation is CASTLIRDSKTTGELFF.

The chain joins TRBV7-9 to TRBJ2-5; D perhaps matches TRBD2 (7 bases). This CDR3 comprises 17 residues. Trimming left V 6 bases short and J 0 bases short, with 20 bases between. In germline, CDR1 is SEHNR, CDR2 FQNEAQ (reference sequence). This chain's CDR3 is CASSSPGPGGHQETQYF. In nucleotides, the CDR3 is TGTGCCAGCAGTTCCCCGGGACCCGGGGGGCACCAAGAGACCCAGTACTTC.